These 29 T cell receptor beta chains were all obtained from the same sample, sequenced in a study of blood T cell repertoires in COVID-19. The data were produced by immunoSEQ multiplex PCR, yet TCRdb's version contains in-frame clones alone and is incomplete. The table lists 100,000 to 120,000 clones, approximately 84% of them singletons. Sequenced: peripheral blood. Every receptor here comes from a woman in her forties with acute or convalescent COVID-19.

This clone has more than one count but fewer than ten. The chain combines TRBV11-2 with TRBJ2-2; TRBD1 matches 8 bases. Per germline, CDR1 SGHAT and CDR2 FQNNGV. This CDR3 comprises 16 residues. Trimming removed 5 bases from V and 1 base from J; junction bases left unmatched: 6. This CDR3 is CASSRQGRMNTGELFF. The CDR3, as DNA: TGTGCCAGCAGCCGACAGGGGAGAATGAACACCGGGGAGCTGTTTTTT.

The J gene is TRBJ2-5, the V gene TRBV7-2; tentatively, D is TRBD1 (6 bases). The germline CDR1 and CDR2 sequences are SGHTA and FQGNSA. V lost 4 bases, J lost 5 bases, and 14 bases lay in between. The CDR3 spans 14 residues. DNA of the CDR3: TGTGCCAGCAGCTCCCCAGGGGTTCGGGAGACCCAGTACTTC. Protein sequence: CASSSPGVRETQYF.

This chain connects TRBV6-5 to TRBJ1-2, with D perhaps TRBD1 (6 bases). The V end lost 2 bases, the J end lost 5 bases, and 15 bases lay between the germline ends. The CDR3 is made up of 15 amino acids. CDR1 is MNHEY and CDR2 is SVGAGI in the germline V gene. CDR3 DNA: TGTGCCAGCAGTTACGGACAGAATAGCTTTTATGGCTACACCTTC. Protein sequence: CASSYGQNSFYGYTF.

This chain joins TRBV12-3 or TRBV12-4 and TRBJ2-7; 7 nucleotides match TRBD1. After removal of 5 bases from V and 3 bases from J, the junction contained 4 bases not matched to a gene. CDR3 length: 13 residues. DNA for the CDR3: TGTGCCAGCAGTCCGACAGGGTACTACGAGCAGTACTTC. Its protein is CASSPTGYYEQYF.

This clone came up a few times. The CDR3 spells CASSVVSSGELFF. CDR3 DNA sequence: TGTGCCAGCAGCGTGGTTAGTTCCGGGGAGCTGTTTTTT. This chain joins TRBV9 and TRBJ2-2; D is uncertain. V was cut by 2 bases and J by 6 bases, with 8 bases left in between. The germline V gene has CDR1 SGDLS and CDR2 YYNGEE. There are 13 residues in the CDR3.

The rearrangement joins TRBV7-8 to TRBJ2-1; 14 bases are shared with TRBD2. Germline V gene lookup returns CDR1 SGHVS and CDR2 FQNEAQ. This CDR3 spans 15 amino acids. The junction had 4 bases not matched to a gene; V was cut back by 5 bases and J by 7 bases. The CDR3 region is CASSPGTSGGNEQFF. The CDR3 DNA follows: TGTGCCAGCAGCCCGGGGACTAGCGGGGGAAATGAGCAGTTCTTC.

The genes are TRBV30 and TRBJ1-6, with D possibly TRBD1 on 5 matching bases. CDR3 length equals 13 residues. Germline assignment: CDR1 GTSNPN and CDR2 SVGIG (reference sequence). V lost 3 bases to trimming and J lost 7 bases, with 10 bases between them. For the CDR3, the DNA is TGTGCCTGGAGAAGGGGCAGGAATTCACCCCTCCACTTT. This sequence encodes CAWRRGRNSPLHF.

The chain links TRBV6-4 to TRBJ2-1; TRBD2 matches at 14 bases. The CDR3 is 17 residues long. Germline assignment: CDR1 MRHNA and CDR2 SNTAGT. V gave up 6 bases and J gave up 1 base; unmatched junction bases: 5. CDR3 sequence reads: CASSRTSGGRSYNEQFF. The CDR3 DNA reads as TGTGCCAGCAGCCGGACTAGCGGGGGGCGTTCCTACAATGAGCAGTTCTTC.

V usage is TRBV5-4 and J usage is TRBJ1-4, with D maybe TRBD1 (5 bases). The V gene's germline CDR1 is SGHNT and CDR2 YYREEE (reference sequence). With 1 base removed from V and 5 bases from J, the gap between germline ends came to 12 bases. The CDR3 length is 15 residues. CDR3 in DNA: TGTGCCAGCAGCTTGAGTCGACAGACAAATGAAAAACTGTTTTTT. Its translation is CASSLSRQTNEKLFF.

The CDR3, as DNA: TGTGCCTGGAGGGCTCATACCTCAGATACGCAGTATTTT. Its translation is CAWRAHTSDTQYF. This sequence joins TRBV30 and TRBJ2-3, with D unresolved. The germline V gene has CDR1 GTSNPN and CDR2 SVGIG (reference sequence). Trimming cost V 3 bases and J 4 bases, with 11 bases left between them. This CDR3 comprises 13 residues.

In its sample, this clone was seen a few times. V usage is TRBV6-5 and J usage is TRBJ2-7; 8 bases map to TRBD2. V gave up 6 bases and J gave up 5 bases; unmatched junction bases: 9. This CDR3 spans 14 amino acids. Germline CDR1 and CDR2: MNHEY and SVGAGI. CDR3 in amino acids: CASSDSLLADEQYF. The CDR3 nucleotides read TGTGCCAGCAGCGACAGTTTACTAGCGGACGAGCAGTACTTC.

This sequence joins TRBV7-2 and TRBJ2-7; 8 positions agree with TRBD1. The trim removed 5 bases at V and 2 bases at J, leaving 8 bases unmatched. The CDR3 has 15 amino acids. Germline assignment: CDR1 SGHTA and CDR2 FQGNSA. The CDR3 region is CASSPRDRSPYEQYF. The CDR3, as DNA: TGTGCCAGCAGCCCGAGGGACAGGTCCCCCTACGAGCAGTACTTC.

The chain employs TRBV12-3 or TRBV12-4 and TRBJ2-5; maybe TRBD1 (7 bases). This CDR3 has 13 residues. Trimming cost V 6 bases and J 2 bases, with 10 bases left between them. CDR3 nucleotides: TGTGCCAGCAGGGGGGGACAGCAAGAGACCCAGTACTTC. It specifies CASRGGQQETQYF.

CDR3 residues: CASSPRAGQPQHF. In DNA, the CDR3 is TGTGCCAGCAGCCCAAGGGCGGGGCAGCCCCAGCATTTT. The V and J genes are TRBV12-3 or TRBV12-4 and TRBJ1-5; D is uncertain. The CDR3 has 13 amino acids. Trimming took off 6 bases at V and 7 bases at J, with 13 bases between the two ends.

The gene calls are TRBV3-1 (or the pseudogene TRBV3-2) and TRBJ1-2, with a tentative D call TRBD1 (6 bases). In germline, CDR1 is LGHDT, CDR2 YNNKEL (reference sequence). Trimming took off 1 base at V and 8 bases at J, with 17 bases between the two ends. The CDR3 runs to 15 residues. The CDR3 nucleotides are TGTGCCAGCAGCCAAGGGCCCGGGACACCGAGAGGCTACACCTTC. It is translated as CASSQGPGTPRGYTF.

The rearrangement links TRBV6-5 to TRBJ1-1; perhaps TRBD1 as D (5 bases). The V gene's germline CDR1 is MNHEY and CDR2 SVGAGI. The CDR3 extends over 13 amino acids. V dropped 6 bases and J dropped 3 bases, with 11 bases sitting between them. CDR3 in amino acids: CASRGPTDTEAFF. CDR3 nucleotides: TGTGCCAGCAGGGGTCCGACAGACACTGAAGCTTTCTTT.

This chain links TRBV6-2 or TRBV6-3 with TRBJ1-1; D remains unclear. CDR3 length: 12 residues. The germline V gene encodes CDR1 MNHEY and CDR2 SVGEGT. Trimming left V 6 bases short and J 8 bases short, with 13 bases between. CDR3 DNA: TGTGCCAGCAGCCCGACTACCTACGAAGCTTTCTTT. Translating gives CASSPTTYEAFF.

The chain recombines TRBV24-1 with TRBJ2-2, with unresolved D. The germline gives CDR1 KGHDR, CDR2 SFDVKD. The CDR3 is 12 residues long. The CDR3 here is CATGTGTGELFF. The CDR3 DNA reads TGTGCGACCGGTACCGGGACCGGGGAGCTGTTTTTT.

This chain links TRBV7-9 with TRBJ1-2, with D tentatively TRBD1 (6 bases). This CDR3 is built from 13 residues. V dropped 5 bases and J dropped 5 bases, with 12 bases sitting between them. Germline loops: CDR1 SEHNR, CDR2 FQNEAQ (reference sequence). CDR3 amino acids: CASSLGQTYGYTF. In DNA, the CDR3 is TGTGCCAGCAGCCTAGGACAGACTTATGGCTACACCTTC.

The chain is built from TRBV25-1 and TRBJ1-1, with D possibly matching TRBD1 (5 bases). The CDR3 contains 12 residues. V was pared by 1 base and J by 10 bases, with 10 bases between. Germline values: CDR1 MGHDK, CDR2 SYGVNS. The CDR3 protein is CASSEWGRPAFF. As DNA, the CDR3 is TGTGCCAGCAGTGAATGGGGCAGACCAGCTTTCTTT.

This CDR3 is CASSPHSRLAYEQYF. CDR3 nucleotides: TGTGCCAGCAGCCCACACAGTCGACTAGCCTACGAGCAGTACTTC. V and J are TRBV7-2 and TRBJ2-7; perhaps TRBD2 as D (6 bases). V gave up 5 bases and J gave up 2 bases, with 16 bases separating them. This CDR3 is 15 amino acids long. CDR1 is SGHTA, CDR2 FQGNSA, per germline.

The chain couples TRBV12-3 or TRBV12-4 to TRBJ1-5, with D tentatively TRBD1 (5 bases). V was shortened by 6 bases and J by 7 bases, with 10 bases between the two germline ends. The CDR3 covers 12 residues. The CDR3, as DNA: TGTGCCAGCAGGGGGGGTAAGCAGCCCCAGCATTTT. It yields the protein CASRGGKQPQHF.

This chain joins TRBV6-5 and TRBJ1-2, with D hard to call. Trimming stripped 8 bases from V and 8 bases from J, with 18 bases between. Germline values: CDR1 MNHEY, CDR2 SVGAGI. The CDR3 length is 13 residues. The CDR3 sequence is CASRRVGRDGYTF. The CDR3 DNA reads as TGTGCCAGCCGGCGGGTGGGCAGAGACGGCTACACCTTC.

The chain employs TRBV15 and TRBJ2-1, with D possibly matching TRBD1 (5 bases). The CDR3 consists of 16 residues. Germline lookup yields CDR1 LNHNV and CDR2 YYDKDF (reference sequence). With 0 bases removed from V and 4 bases from J, the gap between germline ends came to 13 bases. The CDR3 DNA reads as TGTGCCACCAGCAGAGATAGTGGGGCCAGATACAATGAGCAGTTCTTC. Amino acid sequence: CATSRDSGARYNEQFF.

J is TRBJ2-2 and V is TRBV27, with D maybe TRBD2 (7 bases). The ends were cut back, 6 bases at V and 4 bases at J, with 18 bases in the middle. From germline, CDR1 is MNHEY and CDR2 SMNVEV (reference sequence). The CDR3 runs 16 residues. The CDR3 region is CASSGLGGRGTGELFF. CDR3 DNA sequence: TGTGCCAGCAGCGGACTGGGGGGGCGTGGCACCGGGGAGCTGTTTTTT.

This clone was detected only a few times. The chain employs TRBV6-6 and TRBJ1-2; D is possibly TRBD1 (5 bases). Deletions cut 5 bases from V and 7 bases from J, with 14 bases between. Germline V gives CDR1 MNHNY, CDR2 SVGAGI (reference sequence). The CDR3 spans 13 residues. The CDR3 bases are TGTGCCAGCAGTGACACGGACATTTCTGGCTACACCTTC. Encoded protein: CASSDTDISGYTF.

The J gene is TRBJ1-4, the V gene TRBV18; TRBD1 agrees at 9 bases. This CDR3 has 14 amino acids. CDR1 KGHSH and CDR2 LQKENI come from the germline V gene. J was trimmed by 8 bases and V by 3 bases; bases with no gene match: 4. The CDR3 DNA follows: TGTGCCAGCTCACCCGACAGGGGGACCGAAAAACTGTTTTTT. It encodes CASSPDRGTEKLFF.

V is TRBV5-5 and J is TRBJ1-1; 11 bases map to TRBD1. V gave up 0 bases and J gave up 3 bases; unmatched junction bases: 4. Per germline, CDR1 SGHKS and CDR2 YYEKEE (reference sequence). The CDR3 is made up of 16 amino acids. The CDR3 DNA follows: TGTGCCAGCAGCTTGGTGGGGACAGGGGGTGACACTGAAGCTTTCTTT. It translates to CASSLVGTGGDTEAFF.

The V call is TRBV19, the J call TRBJ1-3; the D is unclear. The CDR3 is 13 amino acids. V lost 7 bases and J lost 3, with 10 bases in between. From germline, CDR1 is LNHDA and CDR2 SQIVND (reference sequence). The CDR3 loop is CASTRGLGNTIYF. The CDR3 DNA reads as TGTGCCAGTACCCGCGGCCTTGGAAACACCATATATTTT.